The 25 T cell receptor beta chains reported below all come from one sample, sequenced in a study of technical replicates of blood from a few donors. Only in-frame clones appear in the TCRdb table, and some are missing; sequencing was by immunoSEQ multiplex PCR. This sample has around 80,000 clones; around 94% occur once, and the top ten carry around 0.37%. Material for sequencing was T cells isolated from PBMCs. The receptors originated from a human donor in good health.

The chain employs TRBV18 and TRBJ2-1; 7 bases are a match to TRBD1. V was clipped by 3 bases and J by 5 bases; unmatched bases: 7. Germline V lookup: CDR1 KGHSH, CDR2 LQKENI. The CDR3 consists of 15 residues. The CDR3 reads CASSPGTADHNEQFF. The DNA for the CDR3 is TGTGCCAGCTCACCTGGGACAGCAGACCACAATGAGCAGTTCTTC.

This clone showed up just a few times. This chain links TRBV5-1 with TRBJ1-1; D is possibly TRBD1 (6 bases). CDR1 is SGHRS and CDR2 is YFSETQ in the germline V gene. This CDR3 is 13 amino acids long. Trimming pared 0 bases from V and 5 bases from J, leaving 8 bases between. CDR3 sequence reads: CASSLVTGTEAFF. The DNA for the CDR3 is TGCGCCAGCAGCTTGGTTACAGGGACTGAAGCTTTCTTT.

This chain uses TRBV11-2 with TRBJ1-1; D gene uncertain. CDR3 size: 14 residues. V was trimmed by 1 base and J by 1 base, leaving 7 bases between them. CDR1 SGHAT and CDR2 FQNNGV come from the germline V gene. CDR3: CASSLVPGNTEAFF. The CDR3 DNA reads as TGTGCCAGCAGCTTAGTTCCGGGGAACACTGAAGCTTTCTTT.

The chain joins TRBV6-5 to TRBJ2-1; D is possibly TRBD1 (5 bases). V was trimmed by 6 bases and J by 8 bases, leaving 11 bases between them. The CDR3 is made up of 12 amino acids. CDR1 is MNHEY and CDR2 is SVGAGI in the germline V gene. The CDR3 DNA reads TGTGCCAGCAGCCCAGGGTCCCATGAGCAGTTCTTC. This encodes CASSPGSHEQFF.

The chain links TRBV13 to TRBJ2-1; 9 nucleotides align to TRBD2. With 2 bases clipped from V and 9 bases from J, the junction kept 14 bases outside the gene matches. Germline V lookup: CDR1 PRHDT, CDR2 FYEKMQ (reference sequence). The CDR3 consists of 17 residues. The CDR3: CASSLLPSGDVESEQFF. DNA of the CDR3: TGTGCCAGCAGCTTATTACCTAGCGGGGACGTGGAGAGTGAGCAGTTCTTC.

The CDR3 DNA reads TGTGCCTGGAGTATGACACTCACTGAAGCTTTCTTT. Protein: CAWSMTLTEAFF. The J gene is TRBJ1-1, the V gene TRBV30, with D hard to call. Germline V gene sequence: CDR1 GTSNPN, CDR2 SVGIG (reference sequence). The CDR3 totals 12 residues. V was trimmed by 2 bases and J by 4 bases, leaving 8 bases between them.

The genes are TRBV19 and TRBJ2-2, with 9 bases identical to TRBD1. Losses at the gene ends were 7 bases for V and 7 bases for J; bases not matched to a gene: 10. Looked up from germline, CDR1 is LNHDA and CDR2 is SQIVND (reference sequence). This CDR3 contains 15 residues. CDR3 loop: CASTLKTGGHGELFF. The CDR3 DNA sequence: TGTGCCAGTACCCTCAAAACAGGGGGCCACGGGGAGCTGTTTTTT. The variable domain in full, completed from reference TRBV19 and TRBJ2-2, reads DGGITQSPKYLFRKEGQNVTLSCEQNLNHDAMYWYRQDPGQGLRLIYYSQIVNDFQKGDIAEGYSVSREKKESFPLTVTSAQKNPTAFYLCASTLKTGGHGELFFGEGSRLTVL.

The V call is TRBV4-3, the J call TRBJ1-1, with D possibly being TRBD1 (5 bases). This CDR3 has 16 amino acids. In germline, CDR1 is LGHNA, CDR2 YSLEER. Trimming removed 2 bases from V and 0 bases from J, with 13 bases in between. CDR3 amino acids: CASSQLPTVMNTEAFF. The CDR3, as DNA: TGCGCCAGCAGCCAACTCCCGACAGTGATGAACACTGAAGCTTTCTTT.

V and J are TRBV10-3 and TRBJ2-7, with D maybe TRBD2 (6 bases). With 0 bases removed from V and 0 bases from J, the gap between germline ends came to 9 bases. The CDR3 runs 15 residues. In germline, CDR1 is ENHRY, CDR2 SYGVKD. CDR3 residues: CAISESGGISYEQYF. The CDR3 DNA is TGTGCCATCAGTGAGTCTGGAGGGATCTCCTACGAGCAGTACTTC.

The chain joins TRBV28 to TRBJ1-1; 7 positions agree with TRBD1. This CDR3 has 15 amino acids. V trimming: 6 bases; J trimming: 7 bases; junction bases outside the gene matches: 14. Germline V gene data show CDR1 as MDHEN and CDR2 as SYDVKM. The DNA for the CDR3 is TGTGCCAGCAGATTTTCTACAGGGGAGTTTTTTGAAGCTTTCTTT. It specifies CASRFSTGEFFEAFF.

The chain uses TRBV4-1 and TRBJ1-1; a weak D match, TRBD1 (5 bases). The length of the CDR3 is 15 residues. With 4 bases removed from V and 1 base from J, the gap between germline ends came to 13 bases. The germline gives CDR1 MGHRA, CDR2 YSYEKL. CDR3 in DNA: TGCGCCAGCAGCCTGGGAACAAGGGGGAACACTGAAGCTTTCTTT. Its translation is CASSLGTRGNTEAFF.

This chain joins TRBV5-5 and TRBJ2-7; D is undetermined. This CDR3 contains 11 residues. Germline lookup yields CDR1 SGHKS and CDR2 YYEKEE (reference sequence). V was trimmed by 3 bases and J by 3 bases, leaving 4 bases between them. As DNA, the CDR3 is TGTGCCAGCAGCTCACTCTACGAGCAGTACTTC. It specifies CASSSLYEQYF.

This clone has only one observation. This chain uses TRBV14 with TRBJ1-4; D is possibly TRBD1 (6 bases). Germline CDR1 SGHDN, CDR2 FVKESK. Trimming cost V 3 bases and J 5 bases, with 13 bases left between them. The CDR3 totals 15 residues. CDR3 in amino acids: CASSHPGTSNEKLFF. In DNA form, the CDR3 reads TGTGCCAGCAGCCATCCCGGGACAAGCAATGAAAAACTGTTTTTT.

This chain connects TRBV19 to TRBJ2-5, with 7 bases that match TRBD2. CDR1 and CDR2 (germline): LNHDA, SQIVND (reference sequence). This CDR3 is built from 13 residues. The V gene end was trimmed by 5 bases and the J gene end by 2 bases; junction bases not matched to a gene: 2. The CDR3 spells CASSEGLQETQYF. Here the CDR3 DNA reads TGTGCCAGTAGTGAGGGACTACAAGAGACCCAGTACTTC.

V gene TRBV4-1 combines with J gene TRBJ2-7, with 8 positions matching TRBD2. With V trimmed by 1 base and J by 4 bases, 15 bases remained unmatched. Germline CDR1 and CDR2: MGHRA and YSYEKL. This CDR3 region has 18 residues. CDR3 amino acids: CASSQGPASGYRAYEQYF. The CDR3 nucleotides read TGCGCCAGCAGCCAAGGCCCGGCTAGCGGGTATCGAGCGTACGAGCAGTACTTC.

The CDR3, as DNA: TGTGCCATTACCATAGCGGGCCACTACAATGAGCAGTTCTTC. It yields the protein CAITIAGHYNEQFF. The rearrangement links TRBV2 to TRBJ2-1; TRBD2 aligns across 7 bases. Unmatched junction bases numbered 9, after V lost 10 bases and J lost 3 bases. From germline, CDR1 is SNHLY and CDR2 FYNNEI. CDR3 length: 14 residues.

The V and J genes are TRBV19 and TRBJ1-4; a weak D match, TRBD1 (5 bases). Germline V gives CDR1 LNHDA, CDR2 SQIVND (reference sequence). The CDR3 consists of 11 residues. V gave up 5 bases and J gave up 14 bases, with 12 bases separating them. In DNA form, the CDR3 reads TGTGCCAGTAGTTCAGGGCGGGGTCTGTTTTTT. Residues: CASSSGRGLFF.

This sequence joins TRBV13 and TRBJ2-4; TRBD2 matches 8 bases. CDR3 length: 16 residues. With 4 bases clipped from V and 0 bases from J, the junction kept 5 bases outside the gene matches. Germline loops: CDR1 PRHDT, CDR2 FYEKMQ (reference sequence). CDR3 amino acids: CASSSVAGLAKNIQYF. CDR3 coding DNA: TGTGCCAGCAGCTCTGTAGCGGGGCTAGCCAAAAACATTCAGTACTTC. The whole variable domain, filled in from reference TRBV13 and TRBJ2-4, reads AAGVIQSPRHLIKEKRETATLKCYPIPRHDTVYWYQQGPGQDPQFLISFYEKMQSDKGSIPDRFSAQQFSDYHSELNMSSLELGDSALYFCASSSVAGLAKNIQYFGAGTRLSVL.

This clone was observed once. This chain joins TRBV4-3 and TRBJ1-1; weak D call: TRBD1 (5 bases). The V and J ends lost 0 bases and 4 bases respectively, with 12 bases between them. This CDR3 contains 15 residues. CDR1 is LGHNA and CDR2 is YSLEER in the germline V gene. CDR3 region: CASSQERPGGTEAFF. CDR3 DNA: TGCGCCAGCAGCCAAGAAAGACCGGGGGGCACTGAAGCTTTCTTT.

The gene calls are TRBV2 and TRBJ2-1; 9 bases agree with TRBD1. J gave up 0 bases and V 9 bases, and 0 bases lay outside the gene matches. Germline V gene lookup returns CDR1 SNHLY and CDR2 FYNNEI. This CDR3 spans 13 amino acids. The CDR3 nucleotides read TGTGCCAGGACAGGGGGCTCCTACAATGAGCAGTTCTTC. Its translation: CARTGGSYNEQFF.

A single count supports this clone. The chain is built from TRBV4-3 and TRBJ2-3; 7 bases align to TRBD1. The germline gives CDR1 LGHNA, CDR2 YSLEER. This CDR3 has 15 amino acids. V dropped 3 bases and J dropped 6; count of bases not matched to a gene: 9. The CDR3 sequence: CASSQSGQDGDTQYF. In DNA form, the CDR3 reads TGCGCCAGCAGCCAGTCCGGACAGGATGGGGATACGCAGTATTTT.

The V and J genes are TRBV29-1 and TRBJ2-2; 8 bases are shared with TRBD1. Germline V gives CDR1 SQVTM, CDR2 ANQGSEA. V gave up 6 bases and J gave up 2 bases; unmatched junction bases: 2. This CDR3 has 13 amino acids. The CDR3 coding sequence is TGCAGCGTGGACAGGGACAACACCGGGGAGCTGTTTTTT. This sequence encodes CSVDRDNTGELFF.

The chain recombines TRBV4-3 with TRBJ1-2, with D perhaps TRBD1 (5 bases). Per germline, CDR1 LGHNA and CDR2 YSLEER. V was pared by 0 bases and J by 8 bases, with 10 bases between. CDR3 length: 13 residues. The CDR3 DNA is TGCGCCAGCAGCCAAGAATCGTACAGGGGCTACACCTTC. As protein: CASSQESYRGYTF.

This clone was detected only once. J is TRBJ2-7 and V is TRBV28; possibly TRBD2 for D (6 bases). V lost 8 bases and J 5 bases, leaving 16 bases between the germline ends. The CDR3 has 13 residues. CDR1 is MDHEN, CDR2 SYDVKM, per germline. DNA of the CDR3: TGTGCCAGCGGGGACTGGGGGGAGCACGAGCAGTACTTC. This translates into CASGDWGEHEQYF.

The rearrangement links TRBV29-1 to TRBJ1-5; 7 bases agree with TRBD1. The V gene's germline CDR1 is SQVTM and CDR2 ANQGSEA. Trimming removed 6 bases from V and 3 bases from J; junction bases left unmatched: 8. The CDR3 has 14 residues. In DNA form, the CDR3 reads TGCAGCGTCGCCCAGGGACAGTACAATCAGCCCCAGCATTTT. Residues: CSVAQGQYNQPQHF.